A selection of T cell receptor beta chains follows, all from one sample in a study of shared clonotypes between healthy human individuals. The data were produced by immunoSEQ multiplex PCR, yet TCRdb's version contains in-frame clones alone and is incomplete. The table has around 600,000 clones, around 97% seen once. Sequenced: naive CD4+ T cells sorted from blood. The receptor source for this set is a woman under 40 in good health. Both conserved end residues are part of each CDR3. A D gene is named only where the DNA matches it firmly. Clone size is not always given. Where it is, it says once, few, many or a class for expanded clones.

d_call	clone_size	j_call	v_call	cdr3_aa	cdr3_nt
TRBD1	.	TRBJ1-1	TRBV6-1	CASSRVRDRVTEAFF	TGTGCCAGCAGTAGAGTGCGGGACAGGGTAACTGAAGCTTTCTTT
.	.	TRBJ1-2	TRBV7-9	CASSRHLKTDLNYGYTF	TGTGCCAGCAGCCGACACTTAAAGACAGACCTTAACTATGGCTACACCTTC
.	.	TRBJ1-5	TRBV6-5	CASSYEQTNQPQHF	TGTGCCAGCAGTTACGAACAGACCAATCAGCCCCAGCATTTT
TRBD1	.	TRBJ1-5	TRBV6-5	CASSYSGGNNQPQHF	TGTGCCAGCAGTTACTCAGGGGGCAACAATCAGCCCCAGCATTTT
.	.	TRBJ1-5	TRBV28	CASSSGFWNSNQPQHF	TGTGCCAGCAGTTCGGGTTTTTGGAATAGCAATCAGCCCCAGCATTTT
TRBD1	.	TRBJ2-1	TRBV27	CASRTGSGGYNEQFF	TGTGCCAGCAGGACAGGGTCAGGGGGCTACAATGAGCAGTTCTTC
TRBD2	.	TRBJ2-7	TRBV5-4	CASSFEVAGNNEQYF	TGTGCCAGCAGCTTCGAGGTAGCGGGAAATAACGAGCAGTACTTC
.	.	TRBJ1-6	TRBV21-1	CASSNRPDRDIYNSPLHF	TGTGCCAGCAGCAATAGACCGGACAGGGATATTTATAATTCACCCCTCCACTTT
.	.	TRBJ1-1	TRBV28	CASSFRVRSEAFF	TGTGCCAGCAGTTTCAGGGTACGGTCTGAAGCTTTCTTT
TRBD1	.	TRBJ1-1	TRBV28	CASSSGQGGTEAFF	TGTGCCAGCAGTTCCGGACAGGGGGGGACTGAAGCTTTCTTT
.	.	TRBJ1-5	TRBV28	CASDKNSVGQPQHF	TGTGCCAGCGATAAAAACAGTGTGGGACAGCCCCAGCATTTT
.	.	TRBJ1-2	TRBV6-1	CASIQAEGGYTF	TGTGCCAGCATTCAGGCGGAGGGGGGCTACACCTTC
.	.	TRBJ1-5	TRBV19	CASSIDTNQPQHF	TGTGCCAGTAGTATAGACACCAATCAGCCCCAGCATTTT
.	few	TRBJ1-2	TRBV20-1	CRDTVGHF	TGCAGGGACACAGTCGGGCACTTC
.	.	TRBJ1-1	TRBV14	CASSQGMNTEAFF	TGTGCCAGCAGCCAGGGAATGAACACTGAAGCTTTCTTT
TRBD1	.	TRBJ2-3	TRBV28	CASSLRQGATDTQYF	TGTGCCAGCAGTTTGAGACAGGGGGCCACAGATACGCAGTATTTT
TRBD2	.	TRBJ2-3	TRBV5-8	CASSPGLAGVKDTQYF	TGTGCCAGCAGCCCCGGACTAGCGGGAGTCAAAGATACGCAGTATTTT
.	.	TRBJ1-2	TRBV28	CASINGQKSSYGYTF	TGTGCCAGTATAAACGGACAGAAGTCATCCTATGGCTACACCTTC
TRBD2	.	TRBJ2-7	TRBV10-2	CASAPGTSGAYEQYF	TGCGCCAGCGCGCCAGGGACTAGCGGAGCCTACGAGCAGTACTTC
TRBD2	.	TRBJ2-7	TRBV18	CASSTGTSDYEQYF	TGTGCCAGCTCCACCGGTACTAGCGACTACGAGCAGTACTTC
TRBD1	.	TRBJ1-4	TRBV15	CATSRWTGSNEKLFF	TGTGCCACCAGCAGATGGACAGGATCTAATGAAAAACTGTTTTTT
.	.	TRBJ2-2	TRBV7-9	CASSLMQGPGELFF	TGTGCCAGCAGCTTAATGCAGGGACCCGGGGAGCTGTTTTTT
.	.	TRBJ2-2	TRBV6-6	CASSYLRGNTGELFF	TGTGCCAGCAGTTATTTGCGGGGGAACACCGGGGAGCTGTTTTTT
.	.	TRBJ1-1	TRBV7-2	CASSSQGLSTEAFF	TGTGCCAGCAGCTCCCAGGGGTTGAGCACTGAAGCTTTCTTT